This T cell receptor beta chain was sequenced in a study of T cells in Graves' hyperthyroidism and ophthalmopathy. Background on the study: Sampling of peripheral blood happened at initial diagnosis, prior to any treatment. Study-wide results and caveats: Blood also showed most of the thyroid clonotypes that were expanded above 0.001.

The CDR3 extends over 16 amino acids. From germline, CDR1 is DFQATT and CDR2 SNEGSKA (reference sequence). V dropped 2 bases and J dropped 0; count of bases not matched to a gene: 3. This clonotype has at least ten counts. Antigen: not known. The investigators amplified TCR beta CDR3 regions from RNA transcripts. TCR CDR3 underwent first-round RT-PCR with the HTBI primer set. TCRdb re-analysed the multiplex PCR reads in MiXCR, keeping a single row per CDR3 protein. Found here are 490,000 or so distinct CDR3 sequences, 15% to 20% of them singletons; the top ten hold 47%. The chain combines TRBV20-1 with TRBJ2-5; 13 bases fit TRBD2. Sequences were obtained from blood. This clonotype originated in a man aged 40-49 years with Graves' ophthalmopathy. The CDR3 spells CSARRTSGGHQETQYF. In DNA, the CDR3 is TGCAGTGCTAGAAGGACTAGCGGGGGCCACCAAGAGACCCAGTACTTC.